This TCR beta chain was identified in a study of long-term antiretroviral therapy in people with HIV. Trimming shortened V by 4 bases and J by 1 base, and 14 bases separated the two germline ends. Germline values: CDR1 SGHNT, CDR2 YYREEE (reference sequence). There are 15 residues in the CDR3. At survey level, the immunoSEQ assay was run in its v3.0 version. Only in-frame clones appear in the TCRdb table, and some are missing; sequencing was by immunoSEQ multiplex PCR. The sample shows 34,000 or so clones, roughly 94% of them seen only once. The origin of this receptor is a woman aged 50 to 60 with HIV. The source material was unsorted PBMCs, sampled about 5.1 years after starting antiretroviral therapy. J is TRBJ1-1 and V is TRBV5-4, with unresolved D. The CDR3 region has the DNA TGTGCCAGCAGCCCCTCAACTGATAAGAACACTGAAGCTTTCTTT. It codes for CASSPSTDKNTEAFF.